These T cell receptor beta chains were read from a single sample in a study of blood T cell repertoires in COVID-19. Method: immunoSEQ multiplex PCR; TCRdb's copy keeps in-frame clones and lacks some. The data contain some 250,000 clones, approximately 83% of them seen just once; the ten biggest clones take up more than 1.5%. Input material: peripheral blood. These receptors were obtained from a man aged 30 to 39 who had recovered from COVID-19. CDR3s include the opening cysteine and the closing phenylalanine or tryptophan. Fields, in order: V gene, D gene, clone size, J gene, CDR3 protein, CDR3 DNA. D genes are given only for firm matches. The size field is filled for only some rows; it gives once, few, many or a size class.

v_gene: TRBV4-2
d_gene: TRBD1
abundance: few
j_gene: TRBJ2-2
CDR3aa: CASSQDGQGAPGELFF
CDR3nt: TGTGCCAGCAGCCAAGACGGACAGGGGGCGCCCGGGGAGCTGTTTTTT

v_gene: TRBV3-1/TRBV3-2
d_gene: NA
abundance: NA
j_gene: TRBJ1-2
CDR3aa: CASSSIDRFYGYTF
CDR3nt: TGTGCCAGCAGTTCAATCGACAGGTTCTATGGCTACACCTTC

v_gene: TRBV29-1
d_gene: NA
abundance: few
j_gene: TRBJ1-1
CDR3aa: CSVEGHLGTEAFF
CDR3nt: TGCAGCGTAGAGGGACATCTTGGGACTGAAGCTTTCTTT

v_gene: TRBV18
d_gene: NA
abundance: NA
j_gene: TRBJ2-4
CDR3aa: CASSPTGIPKIDIQYF
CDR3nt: TGTGCCAGCTCACCGACCGGGATCCCAAAAATTGACATTCAGTACTTC

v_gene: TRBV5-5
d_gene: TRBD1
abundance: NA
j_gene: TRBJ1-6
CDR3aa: CASVWTGTDNSPLHF
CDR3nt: TGTGCCAGTGTATGGACCGGGACAGATAATTCACCCCTCCACTTT

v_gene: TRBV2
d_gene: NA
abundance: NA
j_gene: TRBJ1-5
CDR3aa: CASGREGNQPQHF
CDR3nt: TGTGCCAGCGGCAGGGAGGGCAATCAGCCCCAGCATTTT

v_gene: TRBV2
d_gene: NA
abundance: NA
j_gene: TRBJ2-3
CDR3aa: CASSVGFGRGTDTQYF
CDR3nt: TGTGCCAGCAGTGTCGGTTTCGGGAGAGGGACAGATACGCAGTATTTT

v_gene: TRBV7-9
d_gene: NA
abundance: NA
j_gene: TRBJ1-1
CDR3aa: CASSWGGVEGTEAFF
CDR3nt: TGTGCCAGCAGCTGGGGAGGGGTGGAAGGCACTGAAGCTTTCTTT

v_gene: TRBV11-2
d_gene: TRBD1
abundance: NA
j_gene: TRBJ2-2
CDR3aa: CASSLEGTGDTGELFF
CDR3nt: TGTGCCAGCAGCTTAGAAGGGACAGGGGATACCGGGGAGCTGTTTTTT

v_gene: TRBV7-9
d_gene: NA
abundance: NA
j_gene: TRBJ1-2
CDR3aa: CASSSFTGLGLGYTF
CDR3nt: TGTGCCAGCAGCTCCTTTACAGGGTTAGGCTTGGGCTACACCTTC

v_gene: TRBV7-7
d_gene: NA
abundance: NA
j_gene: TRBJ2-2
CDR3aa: CASSPPSGELFF
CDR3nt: TGTGCCAGCAGCCCCCCTTCCGGGGAGCTGTTTTTT

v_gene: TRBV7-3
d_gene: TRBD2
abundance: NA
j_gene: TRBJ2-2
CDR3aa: CASSPGTSYTNTGELFF
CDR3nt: TGTGCCAGCAGCCCCGGGACTAGCTATACGAACACCGGGGAGCTGTTTTTT

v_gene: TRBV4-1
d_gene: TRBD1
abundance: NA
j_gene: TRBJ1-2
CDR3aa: CASSQDRTGSYGYTF
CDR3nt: TGCGCCAGCAGCCAAGACCGGACAGGGTCCTACGGCTACACCTTC

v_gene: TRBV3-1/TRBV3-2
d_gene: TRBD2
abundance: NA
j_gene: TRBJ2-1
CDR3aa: CASSSIAPSGIHNEQFF
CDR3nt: TGTGCCAGCAGCTCAATTGCTCCTAGCGGGATCCACAATGAGCAGTTCTTC

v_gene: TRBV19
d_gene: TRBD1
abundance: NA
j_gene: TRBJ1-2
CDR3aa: CASRRGGQGASAHGYTF
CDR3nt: TGTGCCAGCCGCAGGGGGGGACAGGGCGCATCAGCGCATGGCTACACCTTC

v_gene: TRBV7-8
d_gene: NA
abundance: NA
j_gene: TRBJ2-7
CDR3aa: CASSLRRGDYYEQYF
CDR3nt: TGTGCCAGCAGCTTACGGCGGGGTGACTACTACGAGCAGTACTTC

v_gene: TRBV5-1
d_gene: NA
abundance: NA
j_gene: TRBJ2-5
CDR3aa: CASSPMLGGQETQYF
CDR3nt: TGCGCCAGCAGCCCGATGCTTGGGGGGCAAGAGACCCAGTACTTC

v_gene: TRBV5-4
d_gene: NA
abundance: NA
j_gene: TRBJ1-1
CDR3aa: CASSLDRGTEAFF
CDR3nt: TGTGCCAGCAGCTTGGATCGGGGGACTGAAGCTTTCTTT

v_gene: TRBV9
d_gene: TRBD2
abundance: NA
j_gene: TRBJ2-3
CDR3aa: CASSVFGTSGGTDTQYF
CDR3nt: TGTGCCAGCAGCGTGTTCGGGACTAGCGGGGGCACAGATACGCAGTATTTT

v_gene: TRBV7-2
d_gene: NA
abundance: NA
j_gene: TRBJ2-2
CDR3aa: CASTLYQGNTGELFF
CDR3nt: TGTGCCAGCACCTTATACCAGGGGAACACCGGGGAGCTGTTTTTT

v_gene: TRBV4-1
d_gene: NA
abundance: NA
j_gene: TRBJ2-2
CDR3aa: CASSQDLGARSGELFF
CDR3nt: TGCGCCAGCAGCCAAGATTTAGGGGCCCGGTCCGGGGAGCTGTTTTTT

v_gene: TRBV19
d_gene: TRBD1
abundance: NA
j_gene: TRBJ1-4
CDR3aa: CASSNYLTGTGEKLFF
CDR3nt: TGTGCCAGTAGCAATTACCTGACAGGGACAGGTGAAAAACTGTTTTTT

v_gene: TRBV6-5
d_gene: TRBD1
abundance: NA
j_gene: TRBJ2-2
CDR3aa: CASISVAGGTGELFF
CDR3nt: TGTGCCAGCATAAGTGTTGCAGGGGGCACCGGGGAGCTGTTTTTT

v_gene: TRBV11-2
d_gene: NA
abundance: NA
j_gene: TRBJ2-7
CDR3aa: CASSSRRYGNYEQYF
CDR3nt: TGTGCCAGCAGCTCGAGAAGGTACGGGAACTACGAGCAGTACTTC

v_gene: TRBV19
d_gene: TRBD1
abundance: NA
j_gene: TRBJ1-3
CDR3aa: CASSSSRTGSGNTIYF
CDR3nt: TGTGCCAGTAGTAGTAGCAGGACAGGGTCTGGAAACACCATATATTTT

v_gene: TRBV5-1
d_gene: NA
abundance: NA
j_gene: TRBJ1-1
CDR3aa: CASSFRQNTEAFF
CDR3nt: TGCGCCAGCAGCTTCCGACAGAACACTGAAGCTTTCTTT

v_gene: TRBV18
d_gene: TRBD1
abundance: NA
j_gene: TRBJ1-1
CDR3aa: CASGGGGRGEAFF
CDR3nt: TGTGCCAGCGGAGGAGGGGGCAGGGGTGAAGCTTTCTTT

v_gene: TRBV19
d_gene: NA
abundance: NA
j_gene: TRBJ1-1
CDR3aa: CASRRVRGKTGEAFF
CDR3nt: TGTGCCAGTAGGCGGGTCCGGGGAAAGACGGGTGAAGCTTTCTTT